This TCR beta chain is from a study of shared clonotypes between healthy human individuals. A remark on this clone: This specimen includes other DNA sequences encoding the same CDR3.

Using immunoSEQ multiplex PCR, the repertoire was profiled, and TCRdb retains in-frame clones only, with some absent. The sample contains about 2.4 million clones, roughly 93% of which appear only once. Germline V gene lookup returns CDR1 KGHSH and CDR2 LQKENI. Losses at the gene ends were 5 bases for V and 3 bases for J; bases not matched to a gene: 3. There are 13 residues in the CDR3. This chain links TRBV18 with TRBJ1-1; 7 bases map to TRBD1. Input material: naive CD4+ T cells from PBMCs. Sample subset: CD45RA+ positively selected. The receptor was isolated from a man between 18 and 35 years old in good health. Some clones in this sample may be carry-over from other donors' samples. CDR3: CASSGQGDTEAFF. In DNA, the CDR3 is TGTGCCAGCTCAGGGCAGGGGGACACTGAAGCTTTCTTT.